This T cell receptor beta chain was recorded in a study of cytomegalovirus exposure and HLA in healthy donors. With 2 bases clipped from V and 1 base from J, the junction kept 1 base outside the gene matches. From germline, CDR1 is ENHRY and CDR2 SYGVKD. The CDR3 length is 16 residues. Overall study results and limits: Rare sequences made up most TCRs, while some public TCRs were found in many donors.

About this clone: The antigen remains undetermined.

13 Jbeta primers and 60 Vbeta primers were used for the PCR. Here immunoSEQ multiplex PCR was the method, and the copy in TCRdb shows in-frame clones only, minus some. The table includes 150,000 to 200,000 clones, roughly 68% detected once. This TCR was recovered from a man aged 30 to 39 in good health and CMV-seropositive. The V call is TRBV10-3, the J call TRBJ2-2; TRBD2 agrees at 10 bases. Sequencing was done on a sample of PBMCs. CDR3: CAISEGLAVNTGELFF. The CDR3 nucleotides are TGTGCCATCAGTGAGGGACTAGCGGTGAACACCGGGGAGCTGTTTTTT.